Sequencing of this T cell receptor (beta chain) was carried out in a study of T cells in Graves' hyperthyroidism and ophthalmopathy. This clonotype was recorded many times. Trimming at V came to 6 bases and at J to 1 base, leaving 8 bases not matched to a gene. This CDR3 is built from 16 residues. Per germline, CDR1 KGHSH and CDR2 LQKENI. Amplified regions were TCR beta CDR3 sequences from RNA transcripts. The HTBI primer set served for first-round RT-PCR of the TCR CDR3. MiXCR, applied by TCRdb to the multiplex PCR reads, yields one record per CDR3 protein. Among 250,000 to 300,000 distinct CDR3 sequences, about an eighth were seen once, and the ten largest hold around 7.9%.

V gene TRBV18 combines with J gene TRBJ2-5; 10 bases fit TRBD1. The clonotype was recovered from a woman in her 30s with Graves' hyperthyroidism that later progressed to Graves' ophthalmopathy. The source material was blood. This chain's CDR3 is CASSPARTGGQETQYF. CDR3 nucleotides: TGTGCCAGCTCCCCTGCGAGGACAGGGGGCCAAGAGACCCAGTACTTC. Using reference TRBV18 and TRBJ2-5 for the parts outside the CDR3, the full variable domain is NAGVMQNPRHLVRRRGQEARLRCSPMKGHSHVYWYRQLPEEGLKFMVYLQKENIIDESGMPKERFSAEFPKEGPSILRIQQVVRGDSAAYFCASSPARTGGQETQYFGPGTRLLVL.